This T cell receptor beta chain stems from a study of identifying expanded T cells in peripheral blood. Study-wide results and limits: Over around two and four weeks, about 15 and 18 clones changed, versus 1.2 between replicates. Clone count variance between approximately two-week samples rose with total template count.

Using immunoSEQ multiplex PCR, the repertoire was profiled, and TCRdb retains in-frame clones only, with some absent. The table includes approximately 50,000 clones, less than 85% detected once. Points on this clone: What it binds is not known.

With 4 bases clipped from V and 6 bases from J, the junction kept 16 bases outside the gene matches. The CDR3 spans 17 residues. Germline V gene lookup returns CDR1 SGHRS and CDR2 YFSETQ. The chain combines TRBV5-1 with TRBJ2-5, with TRBD1 matching over 9 bases. The specimen sequenced was blood. This clonotype was sampled from a person aged 18-70 years in good health. CDR3 loop: CASSPRALGTGLKTQYF. The CDR3 DNA reads as TGCGCCAGCAGCCCCCGAGCGTTGGGGACAGGGTTAAAGACCCAGTACTTC.